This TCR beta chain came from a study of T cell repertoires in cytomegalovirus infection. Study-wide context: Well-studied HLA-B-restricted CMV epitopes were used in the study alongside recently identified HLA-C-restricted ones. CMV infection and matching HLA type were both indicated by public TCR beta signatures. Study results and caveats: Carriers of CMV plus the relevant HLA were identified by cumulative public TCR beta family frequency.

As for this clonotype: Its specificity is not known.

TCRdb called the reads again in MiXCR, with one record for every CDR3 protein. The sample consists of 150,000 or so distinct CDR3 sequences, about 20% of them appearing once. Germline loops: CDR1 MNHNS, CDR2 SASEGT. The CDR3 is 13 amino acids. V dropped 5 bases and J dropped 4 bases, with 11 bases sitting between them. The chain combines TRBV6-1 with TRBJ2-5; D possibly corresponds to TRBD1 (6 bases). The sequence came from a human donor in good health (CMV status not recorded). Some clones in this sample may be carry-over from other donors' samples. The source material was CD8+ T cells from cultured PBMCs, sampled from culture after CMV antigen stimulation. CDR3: CASSSGQRETQYF. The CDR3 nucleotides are TGTGCCAGCAGTTCAGGACAGCGAGAGACCCAGTACTTC.